This record covers a single T cell receptor beta chain. This record belongs to a study of blood T cell repertoires in COVID-19. Background on the study: Samples taken during acute and convalescent COVID-19 were collected in the United States, Italy and Spain. From T cells, B-cell-depleted T cells, or PBMCs came the material, which was cDNA or gDNA.

Trimming cost V 1 base and J 2 bases, with 6 bases left between them. The germline V gene has CDR1 LGHDT and CDR2 YNNKEL (reference sequence). The CDR3 covers 14 residues. The assay was immunoSEQ multiplex PCR, and TCRdb's table has in-frame clones only and misses some. The data contain about 160,000 clones, approximately 86% of them singletons. Clinical histories supplied by participants themselves formed the basis of cohort assignment. The chain links TRBV3-1 (or the pseudogene TRBV3-2) to TRBJ1-3; weak D call: TRBD1 (6 bases). Sequenced material: PBMCs or T cells enriched from blood (not recorded which). This clonotype was sampled from a man between 60 and 70 years old who had recovered from COVID-19. The CDR3 nucleotides read TGTGCCAGCAGCCAAGCAGGGGCTGGAAACACCATATATTTT. It encodes CASSQAGAGNTIYF.